This T cell receptor beta chain was sequenced during a study of shared clonotypes between healthy human individuals. Study as a whole: Three plates each covered CD4 naive and memory; CD8 naive two, CD8 memory one. Study-level points and caveats: In a handful of donors, around 5% of naive CD4 clonotypes appeared in common.

J gave up 3 bases and V 5 bases, and 6 bases lay outside the gene matches. The CDR3 spans 15 residues. Germline-derived CDR1 and CDR2 are MGHDK and SYGVNS. This clone was detected a few times. Its antigen is unidentified. The table came from immunoSEQ multiplex PCR; TCRdb's copy has only in-frame clones and leaves some out. The sample lists hundreds of thousands of clones; roughly 73% were seen once. The gene calls are TRBV25-1 and TRBJ2-3, with 9 nucleotides matching TRBD2. The sample consisted of memory CD4+ T cells sorted from blood. Stated subset: CD45RA-negative fraction. The receptor was isolated from a woman aged 25 to 39 in good health. The CDR3 nucleotides are TGTGCCAGCAGTAACTTAGCGGGAGTTACAGATACGCAGTATTTT. Its protein is CASSNLAGVTDTQYF.